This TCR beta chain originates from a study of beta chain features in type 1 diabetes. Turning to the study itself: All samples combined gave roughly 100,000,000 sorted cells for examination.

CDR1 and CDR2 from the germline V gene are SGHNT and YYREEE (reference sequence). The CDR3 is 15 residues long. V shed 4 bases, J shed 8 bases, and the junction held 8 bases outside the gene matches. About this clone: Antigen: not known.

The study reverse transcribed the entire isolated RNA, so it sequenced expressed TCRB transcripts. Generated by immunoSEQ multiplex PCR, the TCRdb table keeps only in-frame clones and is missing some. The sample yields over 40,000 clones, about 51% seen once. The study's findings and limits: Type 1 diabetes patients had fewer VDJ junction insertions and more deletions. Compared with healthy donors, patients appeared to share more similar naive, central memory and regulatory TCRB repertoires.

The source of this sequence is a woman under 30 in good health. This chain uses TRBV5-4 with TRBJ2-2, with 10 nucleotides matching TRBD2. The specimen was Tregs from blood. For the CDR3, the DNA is TGTGCCAGCAGCCGGACTAGCGGAAGGTCTGGGGAGCTGTTTTTT. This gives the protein CASSRTSGRSGELFF.